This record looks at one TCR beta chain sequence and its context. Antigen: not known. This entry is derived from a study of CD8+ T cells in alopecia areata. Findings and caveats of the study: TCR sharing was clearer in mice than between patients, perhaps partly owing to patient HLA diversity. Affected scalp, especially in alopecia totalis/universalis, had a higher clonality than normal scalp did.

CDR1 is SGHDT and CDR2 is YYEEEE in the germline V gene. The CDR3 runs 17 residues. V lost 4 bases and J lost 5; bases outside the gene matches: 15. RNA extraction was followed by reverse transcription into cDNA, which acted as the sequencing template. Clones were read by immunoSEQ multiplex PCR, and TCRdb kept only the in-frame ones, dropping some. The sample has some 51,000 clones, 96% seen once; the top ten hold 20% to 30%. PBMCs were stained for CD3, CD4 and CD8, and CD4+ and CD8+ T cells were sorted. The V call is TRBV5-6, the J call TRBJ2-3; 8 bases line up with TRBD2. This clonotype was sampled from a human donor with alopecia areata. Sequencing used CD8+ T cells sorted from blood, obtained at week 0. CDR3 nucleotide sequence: TGTGCCAGCAGCCCCGGTGTGTTAGCGGGGATAGGAGATACGCAGTATTTT. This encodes CASSPGVLAGIGDTQYF.